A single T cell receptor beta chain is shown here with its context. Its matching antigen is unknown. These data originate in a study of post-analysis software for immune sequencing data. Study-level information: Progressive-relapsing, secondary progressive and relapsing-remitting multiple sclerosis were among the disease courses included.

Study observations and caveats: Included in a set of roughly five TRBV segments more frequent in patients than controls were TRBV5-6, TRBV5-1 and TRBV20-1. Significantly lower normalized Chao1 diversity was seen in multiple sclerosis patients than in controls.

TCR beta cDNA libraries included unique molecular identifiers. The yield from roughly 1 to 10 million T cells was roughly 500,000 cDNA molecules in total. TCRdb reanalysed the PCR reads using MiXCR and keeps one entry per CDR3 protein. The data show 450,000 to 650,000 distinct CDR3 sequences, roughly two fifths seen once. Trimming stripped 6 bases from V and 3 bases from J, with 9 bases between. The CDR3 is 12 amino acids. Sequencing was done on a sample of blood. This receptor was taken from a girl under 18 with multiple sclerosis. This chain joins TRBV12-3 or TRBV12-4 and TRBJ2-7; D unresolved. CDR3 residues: CASSHIHYEQYF. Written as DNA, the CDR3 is TGTGCCAGCAGCCACATTCACTACGAGCAGTACTTC.